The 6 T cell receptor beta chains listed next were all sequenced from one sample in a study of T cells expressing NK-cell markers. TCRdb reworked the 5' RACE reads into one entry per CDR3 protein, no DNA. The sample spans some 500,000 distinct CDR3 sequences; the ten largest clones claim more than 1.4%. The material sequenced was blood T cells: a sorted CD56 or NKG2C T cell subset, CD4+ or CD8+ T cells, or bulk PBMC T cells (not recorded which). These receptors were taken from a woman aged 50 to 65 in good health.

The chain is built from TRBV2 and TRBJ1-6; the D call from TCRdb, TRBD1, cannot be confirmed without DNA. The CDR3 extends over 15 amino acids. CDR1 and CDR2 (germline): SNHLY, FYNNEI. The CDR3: CASSEGQENNSPLHF.

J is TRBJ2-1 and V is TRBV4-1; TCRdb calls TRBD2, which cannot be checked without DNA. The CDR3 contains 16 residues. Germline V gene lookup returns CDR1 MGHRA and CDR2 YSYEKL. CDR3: CASSWREDGSYNEQFF.

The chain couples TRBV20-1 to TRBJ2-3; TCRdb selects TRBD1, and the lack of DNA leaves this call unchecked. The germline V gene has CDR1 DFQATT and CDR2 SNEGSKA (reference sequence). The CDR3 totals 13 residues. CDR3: CSARDPGTVSQYF.

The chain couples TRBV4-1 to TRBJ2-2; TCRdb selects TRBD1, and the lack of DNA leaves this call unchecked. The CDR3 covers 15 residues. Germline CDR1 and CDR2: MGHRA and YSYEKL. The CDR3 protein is CASSQGSGRTGELFF.

The chain's CDR3 is CASSFVRGGAYNEQFF. The rearrangement joins TRBV11-2 to TRBJ2-1; TCRdb indicates TRBD1, and absent DNA this call remains unverified. The CDR3 contains 16 residues. Germline CDR1 reads SGHAT; CDR2 reads FQNNGV.

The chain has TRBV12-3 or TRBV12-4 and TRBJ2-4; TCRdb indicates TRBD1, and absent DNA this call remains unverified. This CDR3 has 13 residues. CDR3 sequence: CASSQSRTGTRYF.